What follows describes a single T cell receptor (beta chain). Its specificity is not known. A junction boundary mismatches the germline segment, possibly from a read error. This sample is part of a study of CD8 T cells in Susac syndrome. Overall study findings and caveats: The number of individuals included in the study's TCR sequencing and HLA analysis was acknowledged as relatively small. In Susac syndrome, CD4+ T cell repertoires lacked any clonal expansion.

The CDR3 is 14 amino acids. The germline V gene encodes CDR1 SGHTA and CDR2 FQGNSA. Reverse transcription used about 0.45 to 1 ug RNA and random hexamers. TCRdb redid the calling of the immunoSEQ multiplex PCR reads with MiXCR, one entry per CDR3 protein. The sample contains about 150,000 distinct CDR3 sequences, approximately 95% of which appear only once. Definite or probable Susac syndrome was diagnosed using recently defined diagnostic criteria. The chain is built from TRBV7-2 and TRBJ2-2, with TRBD2 matching over 7 bases. The receptor was isolated from a human donor with Susac syndrome. The sequencing sample was made of CD4+ T cells from PBMCs. The CDR3 spells CASSPSGNPGELFF. The CDR3 nucleotides read TGTGCCAGCAGTCCAAGCGGGAACCCCGGGGAGCTGTTTTTT.